There are a few counts of the clone carrying this T cell receptor beta chain. Use of 60 Vbeta and 13 Jbeta primers characterized the PCR. Here immunoSEQ multiplex PCR was the method, and the copy in TCRdb shows in-frame clones only, minus some. The data hold about 140,000 clones, with about 75% observed a single time. The CDR3 covers 15 residues. Germline CDR1 and CDR2: WSHSY and SAAADI. The V gene lost 3 bases and the J gene lost 0 bases, with 12 bases spanning the gap. The sample comes from a study of cytomegalovirus exposure and HLA in healthy donors. The receptor's source is a middle-aged man in good health and CMV-seronegative. What was sequenced was PBMCs. This chain uses TRBV10-2 with TRBJ2-7, with D tentatively TRBD2 (5 bases). Here the CDR3 reads CASSETGSNSYEQYF. The CDR3 nucleotides read TGCGCCAGCAGTGAAACGGGAAGTAACTCCTACGAGCAGTACTTC.